This T cell receptor beta chain appears in the sequencing data of a study of shared clonotypes between healthy human individuals. V lost 5 bases and J lost 0; bases outside the gene matches: 6. The CDR3 has 15 residues. CDR1 is SEHNR and CDR2 is FQNEAQ in the germline V gene (reference sequence). The assay was carried out at the deep level. Scientists sequenced DNA from unsorted PBMC on ten immunoSEQ deep assay plates. Data came from immunoSEQ multiplex PCR; TCRdb stores just in-frame clones and leaves some out. The repertoire holds around 500,000 clones, with more than 65% as singletons. This sequence was found in a woman aged 40 to 49 in good health. Some clones in this sample may be carry-over from other donors' samples. The specimen was PBMCs. The chain is built from TRBV7-9 and TRBJ1-1; 7 bases are shared with TRBD1. The CDR3 protein is CASSPRDSVNTEAFF. The CDR3 DNA follows: TGTGCCAGCAGCCCGCGGGACAGCGTGAACACTGAAGCTTTCTTT.